Below, 5 T cell receptor beta chains from the same sample are listed, as sequenced in a study of blood T cell repertoires in COVID-19 (dated by TCRdb to the early 2020s). Libraries came from the immunoSEQ multiplex PCR assay. The table comes from immuneACCESS by way of TCRdb, which keeps in-frame sequences with V and J called. Part of the clones is missing from these tables; in studies checked, under half for an unresolved V gene and the rest for unknown reasons. Across this sample there are approximately 390,000 clones, with approximately 89% seen only once. 2% to 2.5% of the sample is taken by the ten largest. Material: peripheral blood. The receptors were sampled from an older woman with COVID-19, enrolled during active disease.

J is TRBJ2-3 and V is TRBV3-1 (or the pseudogene TRBV3-2); D is uncertain. CDR3 length: 15 residues. Trimming took off 5 bases at V and 3 bases at J, with 15 bases between the two ends. CDR1 LGHDT and CDR2 YNNKEL come from the germline V gene (reference sequence). CDR3 sequence reads: CASSSTLAVTDTQYF. The CDR3 coding sequence is TGTGCCAGCAGCAGTACTCTGGCGGTTACAGATACGCAGTATTTT.

The rearrangement joins TRBV7-2 to TRBJ1-1; TRBD1 might be the D (5 bases). The germline V gene encodes CDR1 SGHTA and CDR2 FQGNSA. Between the trimmed V and J ends, which lost 1 base and 4 bases, there was a span of 10 bases. The CDR3 sequence is 14 residues long. The CDR3 loop is CASSLGVGGTEAFF. The CDR3 DNA sequence: TGTGCCAGCAGCTTAGGGGTCGGGGGCACTGAAGCTTTCTTT. Full variable domain (remainder filled in from reference TRBV7-2 and TRBJ1-1): GAGVSQSPSNKVTEKGKDVELRCDPISGHTALYWYRQSLGQGLEFLIYFQGNSAPDKSGLPSDRFSAERTGGSVSTLTIQRTQQEDSAVYLCASSLGVGGTEAFFGQGTRLTVV.

The V call is TRBV3-1 (or the pseudogene TRBV3-2), the J call TRBJ1-5; 7 bases fit TRBD1. Germline trimming cut 4 bases from V and 3 bases from J; bases unmatched to any gene: 3. Germline V lookup: CDR1 LGHDT, CDR2 YNNKEL (reference sequence). The CDR3 is 14 residues long. In DNA form, the CDR3 reads TGTGCCAGCAGCCTTACAGGGGACAATCAGCCCCAGCATTTT. It is translated as CASSLTGDNQPQHF.

The V gene is TRBV11-1, the J gene TRBJ1-5; D is possibly TRBD1 (6 bases). Germline values: CDR1 SGHAT, CDR2 FQDESV (reference sequence). V dropped 10 bases and J dropped 0 bases, with 19 bases sitting between them. The CDR3 is 16 amino acids. This chain's CDR3 is CATSGRGRISNQPQHF. In DNA, the CDR3 is TGTGCCACCTCGGGCAGGGGTCGGATTAGCAATCAGCCCCAGCATTTT.

V usage is TRBV24-1 and J usage is TRBJ2-1; 8 nucleotides match TRBD1. V was clipped by 4 bases and J by 6 bases; unmatched bases: 7. Germline V gives CDR1 KGHDR, CDR2 SFDVKD. The length of the CDR3 is 15 residues. The CDR3 sequence is CATSDIRDRPNEQFF. The DNA of the CDR3 is TGTGCCACCAGTGACATCCGGGACAGGCCCAATGAGCAGTTCTTC.